Listed below are T cell receptor beta chains from one sample, sequenced in a study of T cell responses to AZD1222 COVID-19 vaccine. Sequencing used immunoSEQ multiplex PCR; TCRdb keeps in-frame clones, though not all of them. The sample holds around 69,000 clones; 88% are singletons and the top ten take roughly a tenth. This specimen consisted of peripheral blood, obtained on day 0 of AZD1222 vaccination. The receptors were gathered from an adult in good health. Both conserved end residues are part of each CDR3. The D gene is left open where the match is weak. Rows give clone size only sometimes, using once, few, many, or a class for an expanded clone.

cdr3_nt	cdr3_aa	v_call	j_call	clone_size	d_call
TGCAGCGTTGAAGAGACAGGGGGCGGGTATGGCTACACCTTC	CSVEETGGGYGYTF	TRBV29-1	TRBJ1-2	.	TRBD1
TGTGCCAGCAGCGTATCCGGGACAGGGGCTTACGAGCAGTACTTC	CASSVSGTGAYEQYF	TRBV7-9	TRBJ2-7	.	TRBD1
TGTGCCAGCAGCGAGCGGGACAGGGATTTTCGGGGCTACACCTTC	CASSERDRDFRGYTF	TRBV7-9	TRBJ1-2	once	TRBD1
TGTGCCAGCTCACAAGGGGGTCCGTCGGGGGCTAGCACAGATACGCAGTATTTT	CASSQGGPSGASTDTQYF	TRBV18	TRBJ2-3	.	.
TGTGCCAGCAGCGTACGGGAGGGGTGGACAGATACGCAGTATTTT	CASSVREGWTDTQYF	TRBV9	TRBJ2-3	.	TRBD2
TGTGCCAGTAGTAAACCCGGGACAGGGAAGGGCTACACCTTC	CASSKPGTGKGYTF	TRBV19	TRBJ1-2	.	TRBD1
TGTGCCACAGAACGTAGCGGGAGGGCCGATAGGACCGGGGAGCTGTTTTTT	CATERSGRADRTGELFF	TRBV10-3	TRBJ2-2	few	TRBD2
TGTGCCAGCAGCCCGTCGTGGGGTGGCACTGAAGCTTTCTTT	CASSPSWGGTEAFF	TRBV11-2	TRBJ1-1	.	.
TGCGCCAGCAGCCCACCCGTCGCGAGGGGAGATACGCAGTATTTT	CASSPPVARGDTQYF	TRBV4-1	TRBJ2-3	.	.
TGTGCCAGCAGTGAAAGGTATGAGCAGTTCTTC	CASSERYEQFF	TRBV6-1	TRBJ2-1	.	.
TGTGCCAGCAGCTCCAGACAGGGGACTCGGGGCTACACCTTC	CASSSRQGTRGYTF	TRBV7-8	TRBJ1-2	.	TRBD1
TGTGCCAGTAGTATACTGATCTCTGGAAACACCATATATTTT	CASSILISGNTIYF	TRBV19	TRBJ1-3	.	.
TGTGCCAGCAGCCCCGGGCCGTGGGGCAATCAGCCCCAGCATTTT	CASSPGPWGNQPQHF	TRBV5-5	TRBJ1-5	.	.
TGTGCCAGCAGCAAGCCGGGACTAGCGGGGATCAGCGGGGAGCTGTTTTTT	CASSKPGLAGISGELFF	TRBV21-1	TRBJ2-2	.	.
TGTGCCAGCAGTTTCCGGAGGGTTCGGGAAAAACTGTTTTTT	CASSFRRVREKLFF	TRBV28	TRBJ1-4	once	.
TGTGCCAGCAGCCTGGCTAGCGTCTACGAGCAGTACTTC	CASSLASVYEQYF	TRBV3-1/TRBV3-2	TRBJ2-7	.	.
TGTGCCAGCAGTGTCGACAGAGACAATGAGCAGTTCTTC	CASSVDRDNEQFF	TRBV6-4	TRBJ2-1	.	.
TGCGCCAGCAGCGGGGCAGGGGTTATGACAGATACGCAGTATTTT	CASSGAGVMTDTQYF	TRBV5-1	TRBJ2-3	.	.
TGTGCCAGCAGCTCGACCCGCAGGGGAGCTGGGGCCAACGTCCTGACTTTC	CASSSTRRGAGANVLTF	TRBV7-8	TRBJ2-6	.	.
TGTGCCAGCAGCTTAGAAGGAGGATCAGATACGCAGTATTTT	CASSLEGGSDTQYF	TRBV7-9	TRBJ2-3	.	.
TGTGCCAGCAGAGCGCGGGCCCCGAACACCGGGGAGCTGTTTTTT	CASRARAPNTGELFF	TRBV14	TRBJ2-2	.	.
TGTGCCACCAGTGATGCGCAACAAGATACGCAGTATTTT	CATSDAQQDTQYF	TRBV24-1	TRBJ2-3	few	.
TGTGCCAGTAGCTCCATCAGGCAGGGCGAAGGCTACACCTTC	CASSSIRQGEGYTF	TRBV19	TRBJ1-2	few	.
TGTGCCAGCAGCAAACTTCTAGCGGGAGAGGTAGATACGCAGTATTTT	CASSKLLAGEVDTQYF	TRBV21-1	TRBJ2-3	.	.
TGTGCCAGCAGCACAGGGTGGGGGACTCCTAACTATGGCTACACCTTC	CASSTGWGTPNYGYTF	TRBV11-2	TRBJ1-2	.	.
TGCGCCAGCAGCTTGGGGACTAATCGACAGACCAACACTGAAGCTTTCTTT	CASSLGTNRQTNTEAFF	TRBV5-1	TRBJ1-1	.	.
TGTGCCAGCAGTGAAGCTCCGCAGCCCCAGCATTTT	CASSEAPQPQHF	TRBV6-1	TRBJ1-5	.	.
TGTGCCAGCGACCCTGGACCAAAACAAGAGACCCAGTACTTC	CASDPGPKQETQYF	TRBV13	TRBJ2-5	.	.
TGTGCCAGTAGTCCCTGGGACAGGGAGAACACTGAAGCTTTCTTT	CASSPWDRENTEAFF	TRBV19	TRBJ1-1	.	TRBD1
TGTGCCAGCAGCTTGGTTTGGACAGGGGTGGCCGGGGAGCTGTTTTTT	CASSLVWTGVAGELFF	TRBV5-6	TRBJ2-2	.	TRBD1
TGTGCCAGCAGTTTGCCTAGCGGGAGCACAGATACGCAGTATTTT	CASSLPSGSTDTQYF	TRBV28	TRBJ2-3	.	TRBD2
TGTGCCAGCAGTGAAGCGGGTGGTAGTGGCGGGGCCCCCTACGAGCAGTACTTC	CASSEAGGSGGAPYEQYF	TRBV6-1	TRBJ2-7	.	.
TGTGCCAGCAGCGTACTAGCGGGATCGCAGGATACGCAGTATTTT	CASSVLAGSQDTQYF	TRBV9	TRBJ2-3	.	TRBD2
TGTGCCATCAGTTCTCCGGGACTAGCGGGATACAATGAGCAGTTCTTC	CAISSPGLAGYNEQFF	TRBV10-3	TRBJ2-1	.	TRBD2
TGTGCCAGCAGTGAAGCGCGGCCGGGACAGGGGAATCAGCCCCAGCATTTT	CASSEARPGQGNQPQHF	TRBV6-1	TRBJ1-5	.	TRBD1
TGTGCCAGCAGTAAGGACTACTACAATGAGCAGTTCTTC	CASSKDYYNEQFF	TRBV25-1	TRBJ2-1	.	.
TGTGCCAGCAGCTCAATCGGGGGTGGCTACACCTTC	CASSSIGGGYTF	TRBV7-9	TRBJ1-2	.	.
TGTGCCAGCTCACCTCGGACTGCACCCGCAACTAATGAAAAACTGTTTTTT	CASSPRTAPATNEKLFF	TRBV18	TRBJ1-4	.	.
TGTGCCAGCAGCAGAACGAGCGGGAGATGGACCGGGGAGCTGTTTTTT	CASSRTSGRWTGELFF	TRBV9	TRBJ2-2	.	TRBD2
TGTGCCATCAGTGAGTTTAGGGGGCAAGGAAACACCATATATTTT	CAISEFRGQGNTIYF	TRBV10-3	TRBJ1-3	.	TRBD1
TGTGCCAGCAGTTACATGTACAGGTCTGAAAAACTGTTTTTT	CASSYMYRSEKLFF	TRBV6-5	TRBJ1-4	.	.
TGCGCCAGTCGTCAACTAGGGACCACAGATACGCAGTATTTT	CASRQLGTTDTQYF	TRBV5-1	TRBJ2-3	.	.
TGTGCCAGCAGTACGGGGGACAGGAACACTGAAGCTTTCTTT	CASSTGDRNTEAFF	TRBV28	TRBJ1-1	.	TRBD1
TGTGCCAGCAGCGTAGACTTGAGCAATCAGCCCCAGCATTTT	CASSVDLSNQPQHF	TRBV5-4	TRBJ1-5	.	.